This paragraph reports one TCR beta chain. The target of this receptor is not known. The cohort was made up of hundreds of healthy bone marrow donors. Cohort members were all nominally healthy when sampled, although unrecorded immune exposures were likely present. The donor tested CMV seronegative, placing the donor among the 350 to 400 seronegative members of the cohort. Every donor gave a peripheral blood sample, and the peripheral blood mononuclear cells from that sample were used for TCR beta sequencing. Genomic DNA extraction from the blood cell samples was performed with the Qiagen DNeasy Blood Extraction Kit. The method was the immunoSEQ multiplex PCR assay. For the multiplex PCR, a mixture combining 60 forward primers for TCR Vbeta segments and 13 reverse primers for TCR Jbeta segments was used. A multiplex PCR assay on genomic DNA amplified the CDR3 region of rearranged TCR beta genes. Amplified TCR beta libraries were sequenced as 87-base-pair reads on the Illumina HiSeq System. The published analysis was carried out like this. In a later analysis, tens of millions of unique TCR beta chains were counted across the 500 to 700 repertoires, and approximately 9.9 million of these chains were shared by at least two donors. Raw reads were error-corrected and collapsed into unique sequences by a nearest-neighbor algorithm in which closely related sequences were merged to remove PCR and sequencing errors. To assign V, D and J gene segments, CDR3 sequences were aligned to IMGT reference sequences. For a sequence to be retained, a match of at least six nucleotides to both a V gene segment and a J gene segment was required. Rearrangements were classified as productive when the CDR3 lacked stop codons and remained in frame with V and J, and all other rearrangements were classified as non-productive. CDR3 was defined according to IMGT convention as the region running from the second conserved V-encoded cysteine to the conserved J-encoded phenylalanine. The earlier analysis of about 620 of the donors excluded sequences that lacked an unambiguous match to a single V gene segment. In an earlier analysis of a few hundred of the donors, a V segment was called functional when productive rearrangements were above 56.7%, and segregating when the standard deviation between donors exceeded 5%. A statistical classification framework was developed to diagnose cytomegalovirus status using the catalog of TCR beta chain sequences. In a later analysis, TCR nucleotide sequences were compared against IMGT/GENE-DB human TR gene sequences so that V and J genes could be assigned. The TCRdist pipeline was used in a later analysis to assign CDR3 sequences and most-parsimonious VDJ recombination scenarios. In a later analysis, each TCR beta chain was defined by its CDR3 amino acid sequence together with its V-gene family, and reads lacking a unique V-gene family were excluded. A later analysis removed 600 or so highly shared, low-generation-probability nucleotide sequences to deal with suspected cross-contamination and a sequencing artifact. A later analysis calculated a clonal expansion index for each public chain from normalized within-repertoire ranks of inferred template counts. In a later analysis, generation probabilities were computed with a VDJ recombination model fitted to out-of-frame rearrangements, and the resulting probabilities were checked against IGoR. Hypergeometric tests were used in a later analysis to score TCR-TCR, TCR-HLA and TCR-CMV co-occurrence, with a repertoire-size bias correction applied to the TCR pairs. To estimate false discovery rates, a later analysis permuted the HLA or CMV assignments 20 times. In a later analysis, co-occurring TCRs were grouped using DBSCAN, and TCRdist sequence similarity was added for clustering within HLA-allele-positive subsets. Repertoires with fewer than 30,000 or more than 120,000 public chains were left out of co-occurrence clustering, as were about five repertoires with anomalous nucleotide sharing. TCRdb obtained this table from immuneACCESS and retained in-frame rearrangements with V and J assigned. These tables miss some clones; where compared with another copy, unresolved V genes account for less than half of the shortfall, and the remainder is unexplained. D and trimming were read from the DNA, whereas the V and J calls and clone size are those reported in that table. The sample's own table lists tens of thousands of clones. Of the sample, 0.9% to 1.2% falls within the top ten clones.

The data belong to a study of cytomegalovirus exposure and HLA in healthy donors (dated by TCRdb to about 2017). With respect to the entire study: An earlier analysis of some 600 of the donors reported roughly 300 Gb of sequence data and approximately 120 million unique TCR beta sequences obtained from about 180 million T cells. The number of typed donors differed by locus: roughly 620-640 for A, B, C, DRB1 and DQB1; roughly 510 for DQA1; 600 to 610 for DPA1; and around 490 for DPB1. Every repertoire in the discovery cohort had been generated on one and the same sequencing platform. Of the roughly 400 genotyped donors, 65% to 90% fell in the genetic ancestry cluster associated with self-reported Caucasian donors. The later analysis used no new phenotypic data to find candidate immune exposures, relying instead on TCR beta sequences and their occurrence across donors. Because of strong linkage in the cohort, 5 or 6 DR-DQ haplotypes were treated as single units for association and clustering. An early release that covered roughly 600 HLA-typed donors contained approximately 300 gigabases of sequencing data and approximately 85 million unique TCR sequences. An earlier analysis of approximately 580 of the donors used high-throughput TCR beta sequencing to judge whether each TCR beta V gene segment behaved as functional or pseudogenic. Among a few hundred genotyped donors of the cohort, an average of about 240,000 unique TCR beta nucleotide sequences were sequenced per donor, 15% to 20% of them non-productive. A later genetic analysis took genome-wide SNP genotypes for about 65% of the roughly 670 donors and used that subset as a discovery cohort. The study profiled the T cell repertoires of approximately 700 subjects by immunosequencing and related them to cytomegalovirus serostatus. A later analysis re-examined previously published TCR beta repertoires from hundreds of donors and added high-resolution HLA genotyping to investigate patterns of TCR occurrence. Alongside the repertoire data, information on donor age, sex, ethnicity and CMV serostatus was compiled. Besides the first cohort of 666 subjects, a separate validation cohort made up of 120 different subjects was used. HLA typing included class I and class II loci at four-digit resolution. High-throughput TCR immunosequencing, statistical association of individual TCRs with disease status, and machine learning were combined to predict cytomegalovirus infection status. The aim of the study was to test whether cataloging public T cell receptors could identify signatures of past pathogen exposure. Findings and caveats that apply to the study as a whole: A later analysis associated 15,000 to 20,000 TCR beta sequences with specific HLA alleles at a false discovery rate of 0.05. When HLA alleles, especially DR and DQ, strongly co-occurred, attributing TCR associations to individual alleles was difficult. The only immune exposure information available for the cohort was CMV serostatus. V-gene and J-gene trimming of TCR beta chains was associated with a missense DCLRE1C variant in a later genetic analysis, and the association was replicated in an independent cohort. The sequencing pipeline was judged likely to have produced a cluster of highly shared sequence variants as a technical artifact. In an earlier analysis of some 500 of the donors, most TCR beta V segments appeared in productive rearrangements about 87% or about 30% of the time, broadly matching IMGT annotations. This cohort had only TCR beta chains sequenced, and the lack of alpha or paired-chain data limited which features could be detected. A later genetic analysis reported fewer N-insertions in productive TCRs among donors in an Asian-associated ancestry cluster than the roughly 700-donor mean. The study listed 170 or so TCR beta chains as associated with cytomegalovirus. The earlier analysis of 587 of the donors excluded 15 to 20 rarely observed V segments, including chromosome 9 orphons, because counts were too low. Most CMV-associated TCR beta chains appeared to be HLA-restricted in a later analysis, and the HLA associations seemed to be driven largely by CMV exposure. HLA typing was unavailable for some donors at each locus, so association tests used only the typed subset. In vitro tests confirmed that a few of the cytomegalovirus-associated TCR beta chains recognize cytomegalovirus antigens. A later analysis found that TCR association rates varied across HLA loci, with DRB1 alleles showing the most associated TCRs and HLA-C alleles the fewest. According to a later analysis, parvovirus B19, influenza, CMV and Epstein-Barr virus appeared linked to several top co-occurrence clusters. A further reported finding was that TCR beta sequences accurately predicted the HLA-A and HLA-B alleles for most subjects in the first cohort. Correlated functional status among segregating V segments might be attributable to linkage disequilibrium, but an unknown experimental factor could not be ruled out. Cytomegalovirus status was reported to be diagnosed by the classifier with high specificity and sensitivity in both the original and validation cohorts. A later analysis found that HLA-associated TCR beta chains were more clonally expanded and had lower generation probabilities than equally common non-associated chains. Most TCR sequences were observed very rarely across donors, whereas some public TCRs were present in many individuals. Presence/absence analyses assumed roughly uniform sequencing depth across donors, an assumption that may not hold. It was suggested by the authors that the approach could potentially be generalized to other disease states and immunological phenotypes.

This receptor was obtained from a woman in her 40s in good health and CMV-seronegative. The sequencing sample was made of PBMCs.

The CDR3 protein sequence reads: CASSQARELPTDTQYF. The DNA sequence follows: TGTGCCAGCAGCCAAGCCCGGGAGCTTCCCACAGATACGCAGTATTTT. This receptor chain uses TRBV4-2 and TRBJ2-3; TRBD2 is a weak D gene call, 6 bases matching. Reading the germline V gene gives CDR1 LGHNA and CDR2 YNFKEQ. The CDR3 goes from the cysteine to the phenylalanine over 16 residues. The DNA shown is the 48-base CDR3, in frame from base 1. Trimming at the junction amounts to 1 base on V and 2 bases on J, and the germline ends lie 13 bases apart.